This TCR beta chain was retrieved from a study of CD8 T cells in ankylosing spondylitis. With molecular barcodes, quantitative 5'-RACE was used to make the TCR beta libraries. TCRdb processed the 5' RACE reads anew with MiXCR; each CDR3 protein has one entry. The data contain fewer than 200,000 distinct CDR3 sequences, approximately 9% of them singletons. This clonotype was recorded at least ten times. Sequenced input: blood, either unsorted or a sorted T cell fraction (not recorded which). The origin of this receptor is a female donor with ankylosing spondylitis or in good health (not recorded which).

CDR3 in amino acids: CATSDGNGYTDTQYF. The CDR3, as DNA: TGTGCCACCAGTGATGGGAACGGATACACAGATACGCAGTATTTT. The chain links TRBV24-1 to TRBJ2-3, with D uncertain. V lost 3 bases and J lost 2, with 11 bases in between. The CDR3 is made up of 15 amino acids. Germline values: CDR1 KGHDR, CDR2 SFDVKD.